This T cell receptor (beta chain) comes out of a study of identical twins. Study results and caveats: A partial confounding effect on zero-insertion analyses could come from invariant MAIT and iNKT cells. When twins shared out-of-frame alpha sequences, those sequences had excess low generation probability. The more abundant beta clonotypes in cord blood had fewer insertions, and memory repertoires did not show this.

Via MiXCR, TCRdb re-called the 5' RACE reads, giving one row per CDR3 protein. The data contain roughly 500,000 distinct CDR3 sequences, around 20% of them seen just once; the ten biggest clones take up 0.91%. This clonotype appeared many times. The antigen is unknown. The V gene's germline CDR1 is DFQATT and CDR2 SNEGSKA (reference sequence). The CDR3 runs to 15 residues. Between the trimmed V and J ends, which lost 1 base and 1 base, there was a span of 12 bases. The same sample was also used in a study of T cells expressing NK-cell markers. That paper states: These clonotypes also led the CD3+CD56-NKG2C+ fraction in a handful of donors.

Sequenced material: CD4+ T cells sorted from blood. The chain carries TRBV20-1 and TRBJ2-3, with D perhaps TRBD2 (6 bases). This TCR was recovered from a woman aged 18 to 35 in good health. The CDR3 sequence is CSARGLPGGTDTQYF. For the CDR3, the DNA is TGCAGTGCTAGAGGGCTCCCGGGGGGCACAGATACGCAGTATTTT.